This T cell receptor (beta chain) was obtained from a study of T cells in Graves' hyperthyroidism and ophthalmopathy. Trimming removed 5 bases at V and 1 base at J, with 12 bases between. Germline CDR1 is MDHEN and CDR2 is SYDVKM. The CDR3 has 15 amino acids. Amplification of TCR beta CDR3 regions was performed using RNA transcripts as template. In the first-round RT-PCR of the TCR CDR3, the HTBI primer set was used. In TCRdb, the multiplex PCR reads were re-called with MiXCR into one record per CDR3 protein. The sample contains a few hundred thousand distinct CDR3 sequences, less than 25% of which appear only once. Diagnosis relied on clinical symptoms, serum thyroxine and TRAb, thyroid ultrasound and orbital computed tomography.

The chain recombines TRBV28 with TRBJ2-4, with D unresolved. Material for sequencing was blood. This clonotype originated in a man between 18 and 35 years old with Graves' hyperthyroidism. The CDR3 DNA sequence: TGTGCCAGCAGTACCCGCTCAGTGGCCAAAAACATTCAGTACTTC. This translates into CASSTRSVAKNIQYF.